The next 31 T cell receptor beta chains were all read from a single sample in a study of tumor-infiltrating lymphocytes in primary liver carcinoma. For each extraction, RNA and DNA were obtained together from approximately 20-30 mg of unsorted bulk tissue. Making TCR beta cDNA involved 400 to 600 ng total RNA and a constant-region primer. ARM-PCR, slightly modified, supplied the TCR beta libraries through three nested multiplex PCR rounds. The study ran its first two PCR rounds for roughly 11 cycles each, using TRBV1-TRBV30 forward primers and a C-beta reverse primer. Using its own MiXCR run on the multiplex PCR reads, TCRdb lists one record per CDR3 protein. There are about 100,000 distinct CDR3 sequences in the sample; approximately 70% occur only once, and roughly an eighth lies in the top ten. Sequencing was performed on liver tumor tissue from sampling region 2. The subset denotes: tumor region T2, inferior pole. These receptors were obtained from a woman aged 55 to 70 with primary liver carcinoma and hepatitis B virus infection.

Note on this clonotype: This may come from a read error, since a much larger clone is one base off. The chain carries TRBV28 and TRBJ1-5; TRBD1 matches at 7 bases. The germline V gene has CDR1 MDHEN and CDR2 SYDVKM. This CDR3 region has 17 residues. Germline trimming cut 4 bases from V and 7 bases from J; bases unmatched to any gene: 16. The CDR3 DNA follows: TGTGCCAGCAGTTCAGTGGGGACAGTTCTTTTCAAACAGCCCCAGCATTTT. Translation gives CASSSVGTVLFKQPQHF.

Many counts were recorded for this clonotype. The chain joins TRBV12-5 to TRBJ1-2, with D maybe TRBD1 (5 bases). This CDR3 is 13 amino acids long. V lost 5 bases and J 8 bases, leaving 15 bases between the germline ends. Germline V gives CDR1 LGHNT, CDR2 FRNRAP. CDR3 amino acids: CASGPSGRGGYTF. The CDR3 bases are TGTGCTAGTGGTCCGTCGGGACGAGGGGGCTACACCTTC.

The chain employs TRBV28 and TRBJ2-1; TRBD1 matches at 7 bases. With 3 bases clipped from V and 0 bases from J, the junction kept 8 bases outside the gene matches. CDR3 length: 17 residues. CDR1 and CDR2 (germline): MDHEN, SYDVKM. The CDR3 DNA is TGTGCCAGCAGTTTCGCCGGGACAGAGAGCTCCTACAATGAGCAGTTCTTC. Translating gives CASSFAGTESSYNEQFF.

This clonotype was seen a single time. The CDR3 does not close with the conserved phenylalanine or tryptophan, likely indicating a read error. The chain uses TRBV7-9 and TRBJ2-5, with D perhaps matching TRBD1 (5 bases). Germline V CDR1 and CDR2: SEHNR, FQNEAQ (reference sequence). CDR3 length: 12 amino acids. The CDR3 DNA reads TGTGAAGGGGCGGTTGGACGGGAGACCCAGTACATC. Its translation: CEGAVGRETQYI.

The chain couples TRBV19 to TRBJ2-1; 10 bases are a match to TRBD2. V shed 10 bases and J 7 bases; nucleotides not matched to a gene: 16. This CDR3 has 16 amino acids. Germline-derived CDR1 and CDR2 are LNHDA and SQIVND (reference sequence). The CDR3: CATNNQAGGPRNEQFF. As DNA, the CDR3 is TGTGCCACTAATAATCAAGCGGGAGGGCCAAGGAATGAGCAGTTCTTC.

The sample holds one count of this clonotype. A clone one base away is much larger, so this may be a read error. As the CDR3 is not closed by the conserved phenylalanine or tryptophan, this likely results from a read error. The J gene is TRBJ2-3, the V gene TRBV6-6; TRBD2 matches at 9 bases. CDR1 and CDR2 (germline): MNHNY, SVGAGI (reference sequence). The CDR3 is made up of 15 amino acids. The CDR3 reads CASSPLAGSTDRQYL. CDR3 DNA sequence: TGTGCCAGCAGCCCCCTAGCGGGGAGCACAGATAGGCAGTATCTT.

A remark on this clonotype: One end of the junction varies from germline; a read error may be responsible. J is TRBJ1-1 and V is TRBV6-5; D gene unclear. CDR1 is MNHEY, CDR2 SVGAGI, per germline. There are 13 residues in the CDR3. Written as DNA, the CDR3 is TGTGCCAGCAGCTTAGGACGGAGCACTGGAGCTTTCTTT. Its translation: CASSLGRSTGAFF.

The J gene is TRBJ1-2, the V gene TRBV7-8, with 9 bases matching TRBD1. This CDR3 has 13 amino acids. V dropped 5 bases and J dropped 10; count of bases not matched to a gene: 8. CDR1 SGHVS and CDR2 FQNEAQ come from the germline V gene. The CDR3: CASSTQIQGAYTF. The CDR3 region has the DNA TGTGCCAGCAGCACCCAAATACAGGGGGCCTACACCTTC.

Ten or more counts support this clonotype. The rearrangement joins TRBV4-1 to TRBJ2-7; D may be TRBD1 or TRBD2 (5 bases each). CDR1 MGHRA and CDR2 YSYEKL come from the germline V gene. CDR3 length: 19 residues. V was pared by 2 bases and J by 3 bases, with 26 bases between. The CDR3 spells CASSQKTGTGHQRGYEQYF. DNA for the CDR3: TGCGCCAGCAGCCAAAAAACCGGAACGGGGCACCAAAGAGGCTACGAGCAGTACTTC.

In regard to this clonotype: This likely comes from a read error, as the CDR3 has no conserved phenylalanine or tryptophan at its end. Because the CDR3's place on the DNA is in doubt, the DNA is left out and the CDR3 is given as listed by TCRdb. The rearrangement joins TRBV11-2 to TRBJ2-1; the table's D gene call, TRBD1, was not cross checked with the DNA. The germline V gene encodes CDR1 SGHAT and CDR2 FQNNGV. Inclusive of both ends, the CDR3 amounts to 17 amino acids. The CDR3 reads CARSLTHGQGYRGEQFL.

Details on this clonotype: The germline gene is not matched at one end of the junction; a read error may be the cause. CDR3 region: CANSRRLAGGPGDEKSF. As DNA, the CDR3 is TGTGCCAACAGCAGGAGACTAGCGGGAGGGCCGGGGGATGAGAAGTCCTTC. The chain has TRBV11-2 and TRBJ2-1; TRBD2 matches at 14 bases. The CDR3 consists of 17 residues. Germline loops: CDR1 SGHAT, CDR2 FQNNGV. Filled out from reference TRBV11-2 and TRBJ2-1, the complete variable domain reads EAGVAQSPRYKIIEKRQSVAFWCNPISGHATLYWYQQILGQGPKLLIQFQNNGVVDDSQLPKDRFSAERLKGVDSTLKIQPAKLEDSAVYLCANSRRLAGGPGDEKSFGPGTRLTVL.

With regard to this clonotype: One junction end does not reproduce the germline sequence, and a read error may be involved. The rearrangement uses TRBV5-5 and TRBJ1-1; D not resolved. This CDR3 spans 14 amino acids. Germline CDR1 and CDR2: SGHKS and YYEKEE (reference sequence). DNA for the CDR3: TGTGCCAGCAGTGTTCCGACAAGGAACAGTGAAGCTTTCTTT. This encodes CASSVPTRNSEAFF.

The chain is built from TRBV7-2 and TRBJ2-2; the D gene is possibly TRBD1 (7 bases). Trimming removed 5 bases from V and 3 bases from J, with 16 bases in between. In germline, CDR1 is SGHTA, CDR2 FQGNSA. The CDR3 is 16 residues long. The CDR3 region has the DNA TGTGCCAGCAGCCGGAGGGGGCCAGTTGACACCGGGGAGCTGTTTTTT. Residues: CASSRRGPVDTGELFF.

V usage is TRBV6-2 or TRBV6-3 and J usage is TRBJ2-4, with TRBD2 identical over 7 bases. The length of the CDR3 is 17 residues. Germline assignment: CDR1 MNHEY and CDR2 SVGEGT. Trimming cost V 4 bases and J 4 bases; bases outside gene matches: 13. Here the CDR3 reads CASSSETSGIGKNIQYF. The CDR3 coding sequence is TGTGCCAGCAGTTCGGAGACCAGCGGGATAGGTAAAAACATTCAGTACTTC.

The J gene is TRBJ1-1, the V gene TRBV11-2; the match to TRBD1 covers 11 bases. The V and J ends lost 3 bases and 7 bases, in that order; junction bases with no gene match: 19. Germline assignment: CDR1 SGHAT and CDR2 FQNNGV. This CDR3 region has 19 residues. Written as DNA, the CDR3 is TGTGCCAGCAGCTTTACCCGCGTGATGGACAGGGGGCGTCCGGGTGAAGCTTTCTTT. Translated: CASSFTRVMDRGRPGEAFF.

This chain links TRBV11-2 with TRBJ2-2; TRBD2 aligns across 12 bases. The V segment lost 3 bases and the J segment 6 bases; nucleotides outside the gene matches: 5. The CDR3 totals 16 residues. Per germline, CDR1 SGHAT and CDR2 FQNNGV. CDR3 in amino acids: CASSFRLAGDSGELFF. CDR3 nucleotides: TGTGCCAGCAGCTTTCGACTAGCGGGAGATTCCGGGGAGCTGTTTTTT.

This clonotype came up many times. This chain joins TRBV6-2 or TRBV6-3 and TRBJ2-1; perhaps TRBD2 as D (6 bases). With 4 bases removed from V and 4 bases from J, the gap between germline ends came to 11 bases. This CDR3 region has 14 residues. CDR1 and CDR2 (germline): MNHEY, SVGEGT. The chain's CDR3 is CASSLAEAYNEQFF. CDR3 in DNA: TGTGCCAGCAGTTTAGCGGAGGCGTACAATGAGCAGTTCTTC.

This clonotype came up once. This CDR3 fails to terminate in the conserved phenylalanine or tryptophan, so it likely reflects a read error. The genes are TRBV12-3 or TRBV12-4 and TRBJ2-7; D is perhaps TRBD1 (6 bases). This CDR3 contains 15 residues. The CDR3 DNA follows: TGCGCCAGCAGGGAACAACAGGGTCCTACCTACGAGCAGTACTCC. Protein sequence: CASREQQGPTYEQYS.

Remarks on this clonotype: The junction departs from the called germline gene at one end, perhaps through a read error. The chain uses TRBV30 and TRBJ2-1; 11 bases line up with TRBD2. The CDR3 has 15 residues. CDR1 GTSNPN and CDR2 SVGIG come from the germline V gene (reference sequence). CDR3 in DNA: TGTGCCTGGACTAGCGGGGGGAGCCCCTACAATGAACAGTTCTTC. As protein: CAWTSGGSPYNEQFF.

On this clonotype itself: This clone may be a read error of a much larger clone one base away. This rearrangement joins TRBV10-1 to TRBJ1-1, with TRBD1 as a possible D gene (6 bases). From germline, CDR1 is WNHNN and CDR2 SYGVQD (reference sequence). The CDR3 covers 13 residues. The CDR3 region has the DNA TGCGCCAGCAGTGCGGACAGCCACACTGAAACTTTCTTT. Protein sequence: CASSADSHTETFF.

This clonotype has a single count. Likely a read error: the CDR3 ends without its conserved phenylalanine or tryptophan. The CDR3 loop is CASSMGRGATVEAFL. DNA for the CDR3: TGTGCCAGCAGCATGGGACGGGGGGCGACGGTTGAAGCTTTCCTT. The chain has TRBV11-3 and TRBJ1-1; the D gene is possibly TRBD1 (6 bases). CDR3 size: 15 residues. Germline V gene lookup returns CDR1 SGHNT and CDR2 YENEEA. The V end was cut by 5 bases, the J end by 7 bases, with 20 bases between.

Here the CDR3 reads CASSAGIVGYNEQFF. CDR3 in DNA: TGTGCCAGCAGTGCCGGGATAGTGGGCTACAATGAGCAGTTCTTC. This chain joins TRBV11-2 and TRBJ2-1; D is perhaps TRBD2 (5 bases). The CDR3 extends over 15 amino acids. Trimming left V 6 bases short and J 3 bases short, with 15 bases between. Germline loops: CDR1 SGHAT, CDR2 FQNNGV.

V and J are TRBV7-9 and TRBJ2-3, with D perhaps matching TRBD2 (6 bases). This CDR3 is 17 amino acids long. V was pared by 5 bases and J by 8 bases, with 26 bases between. Germline V gives CDR1 SEHNR, CDR2 FQNEAQ (reference sequence). DNA of the CDR3: TGTGCCAGCAGCCCGACTGTCTCTAGCGTGAGAGCCGGTACGCAGTATTTT. Protein product: CASSPTVSSVRAGTQYF.

The chain recombines TRBV29-1 with TRBJ2-7; D might be TRBD2 (5 bases). The CDR3 runs to 13 residues. The V end was cut by 5 bases, the J end by 2 bases, with 13 bases between. Germline-derived CDR1 and CDR2 are SQVTM and ANQGSEA. CDR3 sequence (DNA): TGCAGCGTTTCGGGCAGCGGTGCCTACGAGCAGTACTTC. This encodes CSVSGSGAYEQYF.

On this clonotype: A much larger clone is a single base away; this may be a read error. This chain uses TRBV5-8 with TRBJ1-5; TRBD1 aligns across 10 bases. The CDR3 is 20 amino acids. Germline loops: CDR1 SGHTS, CDR2 YDEGEE. Written as DNA, the CDR3 is TGTGCCAGCAGCTTGGCCCCTACCGACAGGGGGCGCCATAGCGATCAGCCCCAGCATTTT. Amino acids: CASSLAPTDRGRHSDQPQHF.

As regards this clonotype: One end of the junction fails to match germline, which may point to a read error. The CDR3 region has the DNA TGTGTCAGCAGCTTTGCAGGGTCCTACGAGCAGTACTTC. Protein: CVSSFAGSYEQYF. V usage is TRBV7-8 and J usage is TRBJ2-7; perhaps TRBD1 as D (5 bases). CDR3 length: 13 amino acids. CDR1 and CDR2 (germline): SGHVS, FQNEAQ.

There are many counts of this clonotype. The chain employs TRBV12-3 or TRBV12-4 and TRBJ2-1; 13 bases fit TRBD2. The CDR3 loop spans 17 amino acids. J lost 4 bases, V lost 6 bases, and 9 bases had no gene match. CDR3 coding DNA: TGTGCCAGCAGGCCGGGGACTAGCGGGATGAGTTACAATGAGCAGTTCTTC. Residues: CASRPGTSGMSYNEQFF.

This clonotype was found a few times. Being one base from a much bigger clone, this may be a read error. The chain recombines TRBV6-2 or TRBV6-3 with TRBJ2-7; 10 positions agree with TRBD2. The CDR3 totals 14 residues. Germline V gene sequence: CDR1 MNHEY, CDR2 SVGEGT. Trimming cost V 6 bases and J 2 bases; bases outside gene matches: 4. The CDR3 region is CASSRLAGTYEQYF. Written as DNA, the CDR3 is TGTGCCAGCAGCAGACTAGCGGGTACCTACGAGCAGTACTTC.

Comment on this clonotype: This may be a read error: a much more frequent sequence differs by one nucleotide. The chain combines TRBV28 with TRBJ1-5, with unresolved D. CDR1 is MDHEN, CDR2 SYDVKM, per germline. The CDR3 covers 13 residues. The CDR3 spells CASRALANQPRHF. CDR3 bases: TGTGCCAGCAGGGCCTTGGCCAATCAGCCCCGGCATTTT.

Only one count was recorded for this clonotype. Since no conserved phenylalanine or tryptophan closes the CDR3, a read error is the likely cause. No DNA is shown, since the ends of the CDR3 on it are uncertain; the CDR3 is the one TCRdb lists. The chain has TRBV11-3 and TRBJ1-2; the table's D call, TRBD1, has no DNA check behind it. From its first to its last residue, the CDR3 has 15 amino acids. Per the germline V gene, CDR1 is SGHNT and CDR2 is YENEEA. CDR3 amino acids: CASSRSQGQLYGYAI.

A word on this clonotype: Compared with germline, one end of the junction differs, possibly owing to a read error. The CDR3 here is CTSSFRQGLTNVMTF. The CDR3 nucleotides read TGTACCAGCAGCTTTAGACAGGGCCTCACGAACGTCATGACTTTC. The rearrangement joins TRBV5-6 to TRBJ2-6; the match to TRBD1 covers 7 bases. The CDR3 length is 15 residues. Germline CDR1 and CDR2: SGHDT and YYEEEE.